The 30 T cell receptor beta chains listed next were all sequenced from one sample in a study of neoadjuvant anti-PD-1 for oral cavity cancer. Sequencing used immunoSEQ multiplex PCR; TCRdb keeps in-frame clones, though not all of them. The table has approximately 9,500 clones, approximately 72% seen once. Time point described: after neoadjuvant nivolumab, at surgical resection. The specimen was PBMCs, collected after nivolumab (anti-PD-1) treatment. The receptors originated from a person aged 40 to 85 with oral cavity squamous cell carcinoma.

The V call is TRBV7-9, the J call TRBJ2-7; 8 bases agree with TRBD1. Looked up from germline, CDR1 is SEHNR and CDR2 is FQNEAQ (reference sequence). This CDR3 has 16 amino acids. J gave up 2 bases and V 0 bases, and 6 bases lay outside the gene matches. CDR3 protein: CASSLATGGITYEQYF. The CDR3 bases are TGTGCCAGCAGCTTAGCCACAGGGGGGATTACCTACGAGCAGTACTTC.

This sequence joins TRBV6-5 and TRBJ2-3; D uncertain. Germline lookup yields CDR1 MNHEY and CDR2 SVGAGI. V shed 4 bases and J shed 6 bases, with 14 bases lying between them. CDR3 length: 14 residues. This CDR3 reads CASSSQVGEDTQYF. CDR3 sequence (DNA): TGTGCCAGCAGTTCCCAAGTCGGTGAGGATACGCAGTATTTT.

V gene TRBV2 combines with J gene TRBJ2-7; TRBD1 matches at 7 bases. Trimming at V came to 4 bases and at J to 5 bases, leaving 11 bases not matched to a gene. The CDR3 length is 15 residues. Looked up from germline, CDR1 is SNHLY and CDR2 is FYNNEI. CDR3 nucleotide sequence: TGTGCCAGCAGTGTTACCGACAGGGCGGGCCACGAGCAGTACTTC. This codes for CASSVTDRAGHEQYF.

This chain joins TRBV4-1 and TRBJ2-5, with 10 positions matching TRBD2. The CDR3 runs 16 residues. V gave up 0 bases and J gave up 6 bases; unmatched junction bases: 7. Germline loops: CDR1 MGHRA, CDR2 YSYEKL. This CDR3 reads CASSQDGAGGIKTQYF. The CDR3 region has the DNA TGCGCCAGCAGCCAAGATGGAGCGGGGGGGATCAAGACCCAGTACTTC.

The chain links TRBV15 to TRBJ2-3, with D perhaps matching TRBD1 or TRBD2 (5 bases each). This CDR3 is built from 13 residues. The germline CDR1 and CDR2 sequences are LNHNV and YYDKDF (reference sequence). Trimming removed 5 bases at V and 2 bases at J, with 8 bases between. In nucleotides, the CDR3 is TGTGCCACCAGCCTCGGGACCACAGATACGCAGTATTTT. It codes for CATSLGTTDTQYF.

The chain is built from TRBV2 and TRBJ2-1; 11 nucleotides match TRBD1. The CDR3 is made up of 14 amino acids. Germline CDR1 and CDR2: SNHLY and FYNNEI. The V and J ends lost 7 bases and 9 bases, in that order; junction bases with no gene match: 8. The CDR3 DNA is TGTGCCAGCACCCGGACAGGGGGCTGGAGTGAGCAGTTCTTC. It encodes CASTRTGGWSEQFF.

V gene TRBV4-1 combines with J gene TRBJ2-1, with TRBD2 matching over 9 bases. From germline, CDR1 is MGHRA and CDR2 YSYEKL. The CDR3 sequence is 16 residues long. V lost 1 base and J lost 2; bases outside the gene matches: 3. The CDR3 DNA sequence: TGCGCCAGCAGCCAAGCGAGGACTAGCGCCTACAATGAGCAGTTCTTC. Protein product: CASSQARTSAYNEQFF.

CDR3 protein: CASSSHGRGGYSNQPQHF. As DNA, the CDR3 is TGTGCCAGCAGCTCTCACGGACGGGGAGGGTATAGCAATCAGCCCCAGCATTTT. The V gene is TRBV5-5, the J gene TRBJ1-5, with D hard to call. Germline V gives CDR1 SGHKS, CDR2 YYEKEE (reference sequence). V lost 3 bases to trimming and J lost 0 bases, with 19 bases between them. CDR3 length: 18 amino acids.

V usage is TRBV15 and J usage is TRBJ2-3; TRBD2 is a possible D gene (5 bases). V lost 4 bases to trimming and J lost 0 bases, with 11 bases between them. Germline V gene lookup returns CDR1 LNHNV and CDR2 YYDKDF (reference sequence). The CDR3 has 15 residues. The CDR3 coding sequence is TGTGCCACCAGCATGAGGCGGACTAGCACAGATACGCAGTATTTT. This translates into CATSMRRTSTDTQYF.

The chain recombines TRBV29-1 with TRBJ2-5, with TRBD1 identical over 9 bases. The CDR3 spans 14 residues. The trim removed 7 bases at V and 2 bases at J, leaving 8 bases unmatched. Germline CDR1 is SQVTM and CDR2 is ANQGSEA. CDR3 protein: CSGRTGASQETQYF. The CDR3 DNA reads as TGCAGCGGTCGGACAGGGGCCTCACAAGAGACCCAGTACTTC.

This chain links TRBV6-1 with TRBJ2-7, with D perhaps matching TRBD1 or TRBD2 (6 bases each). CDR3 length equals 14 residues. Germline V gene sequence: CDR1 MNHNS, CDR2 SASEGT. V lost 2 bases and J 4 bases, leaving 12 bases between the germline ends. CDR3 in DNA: TGTGCCAGCAGTGAATGGGGGGCAGGATACGAGCAGTACTTC. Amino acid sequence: CASSEWGAGYEQYF.

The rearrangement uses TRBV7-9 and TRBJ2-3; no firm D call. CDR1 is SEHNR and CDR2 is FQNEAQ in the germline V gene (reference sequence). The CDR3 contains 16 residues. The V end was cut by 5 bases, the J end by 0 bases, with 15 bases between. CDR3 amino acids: CASSKSQGQSTDTQYF. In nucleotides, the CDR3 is TGTGCCAGCAGCAAAAGCCAAGGCCAAAGCACAGATACGCAGTATTTT.

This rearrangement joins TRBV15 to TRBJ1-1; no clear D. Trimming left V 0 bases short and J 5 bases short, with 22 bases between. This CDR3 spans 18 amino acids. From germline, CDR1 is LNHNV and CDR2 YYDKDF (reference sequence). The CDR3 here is CATSRDRSGVIRKTEAFF. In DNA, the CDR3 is TGTGCCACCAGCAGAGATCGGAGCGGGGTGATAAGGAAGACTGAAGCTTTCTTT.

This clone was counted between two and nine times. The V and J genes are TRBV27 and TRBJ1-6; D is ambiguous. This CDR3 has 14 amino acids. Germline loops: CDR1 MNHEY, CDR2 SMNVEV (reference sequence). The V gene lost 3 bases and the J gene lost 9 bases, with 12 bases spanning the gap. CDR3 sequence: CASSFRASGSPLHF. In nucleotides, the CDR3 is TGTGCCAGCAGTTTTCGAGCAAGCGGTTCACCCCTCCACTTT.

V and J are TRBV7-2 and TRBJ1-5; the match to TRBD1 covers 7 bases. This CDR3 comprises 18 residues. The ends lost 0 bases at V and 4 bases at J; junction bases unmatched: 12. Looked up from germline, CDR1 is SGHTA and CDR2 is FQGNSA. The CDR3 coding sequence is TGTGCCAGCAGCTTAGCGTTGGGACAGCGAACGCTTAATCAGCCCCAGCATTTT. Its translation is CASSLALGQRTLNQPQHF.

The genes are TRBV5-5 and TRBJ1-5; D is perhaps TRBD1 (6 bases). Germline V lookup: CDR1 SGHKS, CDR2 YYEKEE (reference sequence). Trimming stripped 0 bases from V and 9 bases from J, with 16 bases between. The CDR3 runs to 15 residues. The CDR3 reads CASSLDGGAVGPQHF. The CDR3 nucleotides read TGTGCCAGCAGCTTGGATGGGGGGGCCGTAGGGCCCCAGCATTTT.

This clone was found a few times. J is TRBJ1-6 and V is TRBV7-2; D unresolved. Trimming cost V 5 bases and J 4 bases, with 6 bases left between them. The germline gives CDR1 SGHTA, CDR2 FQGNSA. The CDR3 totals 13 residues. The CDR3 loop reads CASSPLYNSPLHF. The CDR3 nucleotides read TGTGCCAGCAGCCCCCTTTATAATTCACCCCTCCACTTT.

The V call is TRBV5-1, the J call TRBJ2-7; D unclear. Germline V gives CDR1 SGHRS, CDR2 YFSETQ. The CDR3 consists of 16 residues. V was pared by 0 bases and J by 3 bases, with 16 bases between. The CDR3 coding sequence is TGCGCCAGCAGCTTGGATACCCCTAGGGTAGTCTACGAGCAGTACTTC. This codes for CASSLDTPRVVYEQYF.

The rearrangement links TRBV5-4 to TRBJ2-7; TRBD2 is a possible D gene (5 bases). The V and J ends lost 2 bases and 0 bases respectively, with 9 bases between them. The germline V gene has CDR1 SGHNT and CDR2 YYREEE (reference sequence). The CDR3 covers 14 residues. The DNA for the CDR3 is TGTGCCAGCAGCTTTAGAGGGTACTCCTACGAGCAGTACTTC. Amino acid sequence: CASSFRGYSYEQYF.

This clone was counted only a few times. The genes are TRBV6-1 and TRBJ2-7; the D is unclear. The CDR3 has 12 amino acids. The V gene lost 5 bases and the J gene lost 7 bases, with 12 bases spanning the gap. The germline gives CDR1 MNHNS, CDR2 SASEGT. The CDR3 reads CASSRPRREQYF. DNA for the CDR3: TGTGCCAGCAGTCGCCCTCGTAGGGAGCAGTACTTC.

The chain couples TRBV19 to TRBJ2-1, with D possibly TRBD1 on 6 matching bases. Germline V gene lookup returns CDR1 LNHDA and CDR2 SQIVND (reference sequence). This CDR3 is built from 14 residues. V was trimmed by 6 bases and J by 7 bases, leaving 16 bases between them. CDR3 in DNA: TGTGCCAGTAGGGACAGTGGGTATTCGAATGAGCAGTTCTTC. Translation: CASRDSGYSNEQFF.

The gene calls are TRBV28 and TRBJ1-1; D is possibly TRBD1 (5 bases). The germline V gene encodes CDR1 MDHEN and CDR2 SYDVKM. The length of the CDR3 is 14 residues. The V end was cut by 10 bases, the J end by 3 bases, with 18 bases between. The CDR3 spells CATINGGIDTEAFF. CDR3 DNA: TGTGCCACCATAAACGGGGGAATCGACACTGAAGCTTTCTTT.

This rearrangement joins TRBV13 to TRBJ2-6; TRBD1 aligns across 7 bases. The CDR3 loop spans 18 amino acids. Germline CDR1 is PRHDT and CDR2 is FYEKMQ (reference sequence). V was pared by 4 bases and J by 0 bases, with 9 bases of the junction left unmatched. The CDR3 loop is CASSSNDRALSGANVLTF. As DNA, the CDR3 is TGTGCCAGCAGCTCTAACGACAGGGCCCTCTCTGGGGCCAACGTCCTGACTTTC. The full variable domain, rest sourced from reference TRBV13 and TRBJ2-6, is AAGVIQSPRHLIKEKRETATLKCYPIPRHDTVYWYQQGPGQDPQFLISFYEKMQSDKGSIPDRFSAQQFSDYHSELNMSSLELGDSALYFCASSSNDRALSGANVLTFGAGSRLTVL.

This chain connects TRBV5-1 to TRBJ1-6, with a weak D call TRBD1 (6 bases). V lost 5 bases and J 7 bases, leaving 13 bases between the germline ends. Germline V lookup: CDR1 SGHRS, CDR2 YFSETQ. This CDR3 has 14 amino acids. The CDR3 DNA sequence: TGCGCCAGCAGTTCTACAACAGGGAATTCACCCCTCCACTTT. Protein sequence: CASSSTTGNSPLHF. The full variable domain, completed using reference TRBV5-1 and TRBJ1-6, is KAGVTQTPRYLIKTRGQQVTLSCSPISGHRSVSWYQQTPGQGLQFLFEYFSETQRNKGNFPGRFSGRQFSNSRSEMNVSTLELGDSALYLCASSSTTGNSPLHFGNGTRLTVT.

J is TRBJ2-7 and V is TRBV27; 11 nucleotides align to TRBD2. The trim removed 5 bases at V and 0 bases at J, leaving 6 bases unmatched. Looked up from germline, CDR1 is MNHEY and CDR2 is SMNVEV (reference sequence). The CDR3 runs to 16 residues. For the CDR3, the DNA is TGTGCCAGCAGTGGGGGACTAGCGGTCCGCTCCTACGAGCAGTACTTC. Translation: CASSGGLAVRSYEQYF.

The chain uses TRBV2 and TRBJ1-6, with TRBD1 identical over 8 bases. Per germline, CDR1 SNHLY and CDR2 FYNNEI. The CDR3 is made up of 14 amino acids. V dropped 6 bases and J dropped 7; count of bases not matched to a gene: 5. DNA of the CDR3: TGTGCCAGCAGAGGACAGGGAAACAATTCACCCCTCCACTTT. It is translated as CASRGQGNNSPLHF.

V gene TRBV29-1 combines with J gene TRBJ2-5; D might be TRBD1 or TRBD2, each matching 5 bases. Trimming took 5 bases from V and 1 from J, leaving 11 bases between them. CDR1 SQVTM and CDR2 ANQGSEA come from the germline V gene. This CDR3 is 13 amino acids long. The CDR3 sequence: CSVKGPSQETQYF. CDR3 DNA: TGCAGCGTTAAGGGACCTTCCCAAGAGACCCAGTACTTC. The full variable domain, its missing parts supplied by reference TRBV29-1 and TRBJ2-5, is SAVISQKPSRDICQRGTSLTIQCQVDSQVTMMFWYRQQPGQSLTLIATANQGSEATYESGFVIDKFPISRPNLTFSTLTVSNMSPEDSSIYLCSVKGPSQETQYFGPGTRLLVL.

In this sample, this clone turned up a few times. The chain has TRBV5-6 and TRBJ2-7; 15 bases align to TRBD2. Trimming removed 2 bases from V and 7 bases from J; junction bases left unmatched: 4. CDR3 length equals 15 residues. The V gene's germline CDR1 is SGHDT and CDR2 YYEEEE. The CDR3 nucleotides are TGTGCCAGCAGCTTCCGGACTAGCGGGAGGGAAGAGCAGTACTTC. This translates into CASSFRTSGREEQYF.

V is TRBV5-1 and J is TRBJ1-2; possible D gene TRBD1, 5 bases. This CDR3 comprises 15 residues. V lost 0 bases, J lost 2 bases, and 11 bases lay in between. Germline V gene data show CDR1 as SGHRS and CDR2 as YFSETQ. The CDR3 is CASSLDGTSNYGYTF. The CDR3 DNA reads TGCGCCAGCAGCTTGGACGGGACGTCGAACTATGGCTACACCTTC.

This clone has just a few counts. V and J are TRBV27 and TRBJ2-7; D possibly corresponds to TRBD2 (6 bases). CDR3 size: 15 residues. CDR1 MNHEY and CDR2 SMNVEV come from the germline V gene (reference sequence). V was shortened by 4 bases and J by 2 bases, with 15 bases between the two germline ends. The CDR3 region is CASSSRGGSAYEQYF. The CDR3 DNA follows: TGTGCCAGCAGTTCGAGAGGAGGGTCCGCCTACGAGCAGTACTTC.